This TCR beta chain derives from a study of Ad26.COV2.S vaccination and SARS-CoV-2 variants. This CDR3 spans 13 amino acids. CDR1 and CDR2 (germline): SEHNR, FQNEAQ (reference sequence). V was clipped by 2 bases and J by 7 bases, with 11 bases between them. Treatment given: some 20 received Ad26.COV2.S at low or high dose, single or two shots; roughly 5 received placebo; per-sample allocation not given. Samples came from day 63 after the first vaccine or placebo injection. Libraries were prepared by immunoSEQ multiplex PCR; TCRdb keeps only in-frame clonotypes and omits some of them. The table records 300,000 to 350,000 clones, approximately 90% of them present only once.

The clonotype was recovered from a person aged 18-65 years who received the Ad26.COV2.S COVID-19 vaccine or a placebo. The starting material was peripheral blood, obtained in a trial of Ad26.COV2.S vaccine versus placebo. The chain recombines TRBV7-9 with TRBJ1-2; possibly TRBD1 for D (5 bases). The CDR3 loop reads CASSLRGFTGYTF. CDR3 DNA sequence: TGTGCCAGCAGCTTAAGGGGCTTCACTGGCTACACCTTC.